This TCR beta chain was documented in a study of OX40 agonist ivuxolimab in advanced cancers. Germline V gene data show CDR1 as SGHNT and CDR2 as YENEEA. Trimming removed 6 bases at V and 7 bases at J, with 17 bases between. The CDR3 contains 14 residues. Some clones are missing from TCRdb's copy, which holds only in-frame ones; the method was immunoSEQ multiplex PCR. The sample carries roughly 60,000 clones, more than 75% recorded once. The chain uses TRBV11-3 and TRBJ2-3, with D possibly called TRBD1 or TRBD2 (5 bases each). The receptor comes from an adult with an advanced solid tumor such as melanoma, head and neck, liver or kidney cancer. Source: CD4+ or CD8+ T cells sorted from blood, taken in a trial of the OX40 agonist ivuxolimab. CDR3 amino acids: CASRSDRSGHTQYF. The CDR3 DNA sequence: TGTGCCAGCAGGTCAGACCGTTCGGGACATACGCAGTATTTT.